A single sample gave rise to the 24 T cell receptor beta chains below, sequenced in a study of cytomegalovirus exposure and HLA in healthy donors. Primers included in the PCR were 60 Vbeta and 13 Jbeta primers. Sequencing used immunoSEQ multiplex PCR; TCRdb keeps in-frame clones, though not all of them. This sample yields about 120,000 clones, of which approximately 80% are seen a single time; less than 3.5% belongs to the top ten. Sequenced: PBMCs. Source of these receptors: a female donor in good health and CMV-seronegative.

V is TRBV30 and J is TRBJ2-3; 12 nucleotides agree with TRBD2. This CDR3 has 15 amino acids. Germline-derived CDR1 and CDR2 are GTSNPN and SVGIG (reference sequence). Germline trimming cut 4 bases from V and 7 bases from J; bases unmatched to any gene: 9. The CDR3 region has the DNA TGTGCCTGGATTCCCCTAGCGGGGGGGTCAAATACGCAGTATTTT. It codes for CAWIPLAGGSNTQYF.

The V call is TRBV30, the J call TRBJ1-4; 8 bases map to TRBD1. Germline V gene data show CDR1 as GTSNPN and CDR2 as SVGIG (reference sequence). The trim removed 3 bases at V and 5 bases at J, leaving 5 bases unmatched. This CDR3 is 14 amino acids long. The CDR3 protein is CAWSRTGINEKLFF. CDR3 in DNA: TGTGCCTGGAGCCGGACAGGGATAAATGAAAAACTGTTTTTT. Using reference TRBV30 and TRBJ1-4 for the parts outside the CDR3, the full variable domain is SQTIHQWPATLVQPVGSPLSLECTVEGTSNPNLYWYRQAAGRGLQLLFYSVGIGQISSEVPQNLSASRPQDRQFILSSKKLLLSDSGFYLCAWSRTGINEKLFFGSGTQLSVL.

The chain employs TRBV5-4 and TRBJ2-5, with a possible D match to TRBD1 (6 bases). With 2 bases removed from V and 5 bases from J, the gap between germline ends came to 13 bases. The CDR3 is made up of 14 amino acids. Looked up from germline, CDR1 is SGHNT and CDR2 is YYREEE (reference sequence). The CDR3 sequence is CASSLAGERETQYF. The DNA for the CDR3 is TGTGCCAGCAGCTTAGCAGGGGAAAGGGAGACCCAGTACTTC. Full variable domain (missing parts from reference TRBV5-4 and TRBJ2-5): ETGVTQSPTHLIKTRGQQVTLRCSSQSGHNTVSWYQQALGQGPQFIFQYYREEENGRGNFPPRFSGLQFPNYSSELNVNALELDDSALYLCASSLAGERETQYFGPGTRLLVL.

V is TRBV6-5 and J is TRBJ1-1; the D gene is possibly TRBD1 (5 bases). Germline assignment: CDR1 MNHEY and CDR2 SVGAGI. V lost 6 bases to trimming and J lost 2 bases, with 13 bases between them. CDR3 length: 14 amino acids. DNA for the CDR3: TGTGCCAGCAGGTCGCAGGGACTTAACACTGAAGCTTTCTTT. It is translated as CASRSQGLNTEAFF.

To note about this clone: Within the sample, other DNA sequences also encode this same CDR3. V usage is TRBV5-1 and J usage is TRBJ2-7; D perhaps matches TRBD1 (5 bases). Germline V gene sequence: CDR1 SGHRS, CDR2 YFSETQ. V lost 0 bases and J lost 3, with 7 bases in between. The CDR3 length is 13 residues. The CDR3 loop reads CASSLGQNYEQYF. CDR3 sequence (DNA): TGCGCCAGCAGCTTGGGACAGAACTACGAGCAGTACTTC.

This chain joins TRBV19 and TRBJ1-2; D is uncertain. V was pared by 2 bases and J by 5 bases, with 6 bases between. The CDR3 loop spans 12 amino acids. Per the germline V gene, CDR1 is LNHDA and CDR2 is SQIVND (reference sequence). CDR3 region: CASSISVYGYTF. The CDR3 nucleotides are TGTGCCAGTAGTATAAGCGTATATGGCTACACCTTC.

V is TRBV5-6 and J is TRBJ1-3, with TRBD1 as a possible D gene (5 bases). From germline, CDR1 is SGHDT and CDR2 YYEEEE. V gave up 1 base and J gave up 3 bases, with 14 bases separating them. The CDR3 is made up of 16 amino acids. The CDR3, as DNA: TGTGCCAGCAGCTTGTGGGGGGGTGAATATGGAAACACCATATATTTT. This codes for CASSLWGGEYGNTIYF.

The gene calls are TRBV2 and TRBJ2-1, with 10 bases identical to TRBD1. With 7 bases clipped from V and 7 bases from J, the junction kept 7 bases outside the gene matches. The V gene's germline CDR1 is SNHLY and CDR2 FYNNEI. The CDR3 length is 14 residues. CDR3 region: CASIRTGGINEQFF. The CDR3 DNA reads TGTGCCAGCATCCGGACAGGGGGTATTAATGAGCAGTTCTTC.

This chain connects TRBV2 to TRBJ1-5; 7 nucleotides agree with TRBD1. The CDR3 has 15 residues. CDR1 and CDR2 (germline): SNHLY, FYNNEI. V was pared by 4 bases and J by 0 bases, with 3 bases of the junction left unmatched. Here the CDR3 DNA reads TGTGCCAGCAGTGTCGGACAGGCTAGCAATCAGCCCCAGCATTTT. This gives the protein CASSVGQASNQPQHF.

This clone was observed a handful of times. V and J are TRBV5-4 and TRBJ1-6; D remains unclear. This CDR3 comprises 15 residues. Germline lookup yields CDR1 SGHNT and CDR2 YYREEE (reference sequence). Trimming pared 2 bases from V and 10 bases from J, leaving 16 bases between. CDR3 in DNA: TGTGCCAGCAGCTTAGCGGGAACGGGATTCTCACCCCTCCACTTT. This translates into CASSLAGTGFSPLHF.

V is TRBV11-2 and J is TRBJ2-2; D is possibly TRBD2 (5 bases). The ends were cut back, 3 bases at V and 1 base at J, with 12 bases in the middle. Germline V gene lookup returns CDR1 SGHAT and CDR2 FQNNGV. CDR3 length equals 16 residues. In nucleotides, the CDR3 is TGTGCCAGCAGCTTGGGAGCGATCGGGAACACCGGGGAGCTGTTTTTT. This translates into CASSLGAIGNTGELFF.

The gene calls are TRBV19 and TRBJ1-4, with TRBD1 as a possible D gene (6 bases). Germline CDR1 is LNHDA and CDR2 is SQIVND (reference sequence). V was clipped by 7 bases and J by 7 bases, with 19 bases between them. This CDR3 is built from 15 residues. CDR3 in amino acids: CASNEIGGASEKLFF. DNA for the CDR3: TGTGCCAGTAACGAGATCGGGGGGGCTAGTGAAAAACTGTTTTTT.

CDR3 bases: TGTGCCAGCAGCTTAGCGCAGGGTCGAGACGAGCAGTACTTC. Translation: CASSLAQGRDEQYF. The rearrangement joins TRBV7-9 to TRBJ2-7; D might be TRBD1 (5 bases). The CDR3 extends over 14 amino acids. V dropped 0 bases and J dropped 5 bases, with 11 bases sitting between them. Germline V gene data show CDR1 as SEHNR and CDR2 as FQNEAQ (reference sequence). Full variable domain (outside the CDR3, taken from reference TRBV7-9 and TRBJ2-7): DTGVSQNPRHKITKRGQNVTFRCDPISEHNRLYWYRQTLGQGPEFLTYFQNEAQLEKSRLLSDRFSAERPKGSFSTLEIQRTEQGDSAMYLCASSLAQGRDEQYFGPGTRLTVT.

The chain couples TRBV27 to TRBJ1-4; tentative D call: TRBD1 (5 bases). In germline, CDR1 is MNHEY, CDR2 SMNVEV (reference sequence). V dropped 5 bases and J dropped 7 bases, with 14 bases sitting between them. The CDR3 spans 14 residues. CDR3 DNA sequence: TGTGCCAGCAGTCCCCGTAGGGGTGGTGAAAAACTGTTTTTT. Protein sequence: CASSPRRGGEKLFF.

This CDR3 reads CASSVGGGGPDTQYF. CDR3 bases: TGTGCCAGCAGCGTAGGTGGGGGAGGGCCAGATACGCAGTATTTT. This chain links TRBV9 with TRBJ2-3; TRBD2 matches 7 bases. The CDR3 runs 15 residues. Germline values: CDR1 SGDLS, CDR2 YYNGEE. V dropped 0 bases and J dropped 4; count of bases not matched to a gene: 5.

The rearrangement links TRBV7-9 to TRBJ2-3; 12 positions agree with TRBD2. CDR3 length equals 18 residues. After removal of 5 bases from V and 3 bases from J, the junction contained 12 bases not matched to a gene. Germline-derived CDR1 and CDR2 are SEHNR and FQNEAQ (reference sequence). The CDR3 spells CASSPYPTSGGGTDTQYF. The CDR3 DNA follows: TGTGCCAGCAGCCCCTACCCGACTAGCGGGGGTGGTACAGATACGCAGTATTTT.

The chain employs TRBV5-1 and TRBJ1-6; TRBD1 matches at 7 bases. Germline V gene lookup returns CDR1 SGHRS and CDR2 YFSETQ. After removal of 2 bases from V and 7 bases from J, the junction contained 6 bases not matched to a gene. The CDR3 is 15 amino acids. This CDR3 is CASSLAGTVNSPLHF. The DNA for the CDR3 is TGCGCCAGCAGCTTAGCCGGGACAGTCAATTCACCCCTCCACTTT.

The chain is built from TRBV30 and TRBJ1-1; a possible D gene is TRBD1 (6 bases). V was cut by 5 bases and J by 14 bases, with 18 bases left in between. The CDR3 is 11 residues long. CDR1 and CDR2 from the germline V gene are GTSNPN and SVGIG (reference sequence). The CDR3 DNA is TGTGCCTGGGGGGGTGGGGGCCACATGTTCTTT. Translating it yields CAWGGGGHMFF.

The gene calls are TRBV12-5 and TRBJ2-2, with TRBD2 matching 12 bases. Losses at the gene ends were 5 bases for V and 3 bases for J; bases not matched to a gene: 4. Germline loops: CDR1 LGHNT, CDR2 FRNRAP. CDR3 length: 16 amino acids. In nucleotides, the CDR3 is TGTGCTAGTGGTACGACTAGCGGGGGATACACCGGGGAGCTGTTTTTT. This gives the protein CASGTTSGGYTGELFF. The whole variable domain, remainder taken from reference TRBV12-5 and TRBJ2-2, is DARVTQTPRHKVTEMGQEVTMRCQPILGHNTVFWYRQTMMQGLELLAYFRNRAPLDDSGMPKDRFSAEMPDATLATLKIQPSEPRDSAVYFCASGTTSGGYTGELFFGEGSRLTVL.

The rearrangement links TRBV6-6 to TRBJ2-3, with a possible D match to TRBD2 (5 bases). The CDR3 is 15 residues long. Trimming took off 4 bases at V and 1 base at J, with 12 bases between the two ends. The germline gives CDR1 MNHNY, CDR2 SVGAGI (reference sequence). The CDR3, as DNA: TGTGCCAGCAGTTTGGGGTCCGGGGGCACAGATACGCAGTATTTT. This encodes CASSLGSGGTDTQYF.

In nucleotides, the CDR3 is TGTGCCAGCAGCCAAGCACAGGGGGACGTCTATGGCTACACCTTC. This encodes CASSQAQGDVYGYTF. The gene calls are TRBV5-4 and TRBJ1-2; TRBD1 agrees at 8 bases. CDR1 and CDR2 (germline): SGHNT, YYREEE (reference sequence). V was pared by 4 bases and J by 4 bases, with 9 bases of the junction left unmatched. This CDR3 has 15 residues.

The table lists this clone with a few counts. The V call is TRBV19, the J call TRBJ1-1; D is undetermined. Germline V lookup: CDR1 LNHDA, CDR2 SQIVND (reference sequence). Trimming pared 0 bases from V and 11 bases from J, leaving 13 bases between. This CDR3 spans 13 amino acids. The CDR3 nucleotides are TGTGCCAGTAGTATAGATGGCGAGGAAATTGCTTTCTTT. This encodes CASSIDGEEIAFF.

The chain carries TRBV6-1 and TRBJ1-4; 7 nucleotides line up with TRBD1. In germline, CDR1 is MNHNS, CDR2 SASEGT. This CDR3 spans 14 amino acids. Germline trimming cut 6 bases from V and 8 bases from J; bases unmatched to any gene: 9. In DNA form, the CDR3 reads TGTGCCAGCAGGGAAAGGACAGGTCGGGAAAAACTGTTTTTT. It yields the protein CASRERTGREKLFF.

The V gene is TRBV6-1, the J gene TRBJ2-7; 7 bases are a match to TRBD1. In germline, CDR1 is MNHNS, CDR2 SASEGT. CDR3 length equals 13 residues. With V trimmed by 6 bases and J by 5 bases, 7 bases remained unmatched. CDR3 amino acids: CASSQGGHDEQYF. In nucleotides, the CDR3 is TGTGCCAGCAGCCAAGGGGGCCACGACGAGCAGTACTTC.